These 2 T cell receptor beta chains share one sample of origin, sequenced in a study of breast tumors, draining lymph nodes, adjacent tissues. TCRdb re-called the multiplex PCR reads with MiXCR, one entry per CDR3 protein. The top ten hold around 2.6% of the sample, which has around 140,000 distinct CDR3 sequences, approximately 20% seen once. Samples came from axillary lymph nodes draining the breast cancer. The source material was axillary lymph node tissue. These receptor sequences come from a female donor with breast cancer. Some clones in this sample may be carry-over from other donors' samples.

This clonotype has at least ten counts. V and J are TRBV19 and TRBJ2-1; D may be TRBD2 (5 bases). CDR1 and CDR2 from the germline V gene are LNHDA and SQIVND (reference sequence). The CDR3 covers 11 residues. With 8 bases removed from V and 9 bases from J, the gap between germline ends came to 11 bases. This CDR3 is CASRRGGEQFF. The CDR3 region has the DNA TGTGCCAGTCGTAGAGGAGGTGAGCAGTTCTTC.

This clonotype has a count of ten or more. V usage is TRBV2 and J usage is TRBJ1-4; no reliable D call. The CDR3 runs to 14 residues. The V end was cut by 5 bases, the J end by 4 bases, with 11 bases between. Germline V lookup: CDR1 SNHLY, CDR2 FYNNEI. The CDR3 sequence is CASSTMSHNEKLFF. The CDR3 coding sequence is TGTGCCAGCAGTACGATGTCCCATAATGAAAAACTGTTTTTT. Full variable domain (outside the CDR3, taken from reference TRBV2 and TRBJ1-4): EPEVTQTPSHQVTQMGQEVILRCVPISNHLYFYWYRQILGQKVEFLVSFYNNEISEKSEIFDDQFSVERPDGSNFTLKIRSTKLEDSAMYFCASSTMSHNEKLFFGSGTQLSVL.